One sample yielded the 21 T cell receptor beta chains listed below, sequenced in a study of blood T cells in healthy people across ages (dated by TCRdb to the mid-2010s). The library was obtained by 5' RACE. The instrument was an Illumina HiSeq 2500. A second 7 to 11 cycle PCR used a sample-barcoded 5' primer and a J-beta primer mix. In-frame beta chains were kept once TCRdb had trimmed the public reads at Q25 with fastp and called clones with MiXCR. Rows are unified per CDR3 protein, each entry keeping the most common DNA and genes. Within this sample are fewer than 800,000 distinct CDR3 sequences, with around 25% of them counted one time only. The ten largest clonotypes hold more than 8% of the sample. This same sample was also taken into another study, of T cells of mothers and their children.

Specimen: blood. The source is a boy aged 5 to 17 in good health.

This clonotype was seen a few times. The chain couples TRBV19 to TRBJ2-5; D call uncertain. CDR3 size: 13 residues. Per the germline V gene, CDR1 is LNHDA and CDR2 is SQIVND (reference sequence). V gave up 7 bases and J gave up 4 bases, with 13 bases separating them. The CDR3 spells CASTSPNTETQYF. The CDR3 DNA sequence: TGTGCCAGTACCTCCCCAAATACAGAGACCCAGTACTTC.

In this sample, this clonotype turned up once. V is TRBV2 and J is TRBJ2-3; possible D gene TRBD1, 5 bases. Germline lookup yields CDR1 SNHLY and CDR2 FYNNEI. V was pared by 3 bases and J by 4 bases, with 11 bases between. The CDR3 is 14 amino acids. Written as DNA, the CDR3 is TGTGCCAGCAGTGAGCAGGGCGCAGCAGATACGCAGTATTTT. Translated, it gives CASSEQGAADTQYF.

CDR3 sequence: CASSFSFSHNEQFF. The DNA of the CDR3 is TGTGCCAGCAGTTTCAGCTTCAGTCACAATGAGCAGTTCTTC. The chain links TRBV12-3 or TRBV12-4 to TRBJ2-1; D unclear. The CDR3 extends over 14 amino acids. Trimming shortened V by 3 bases and J by 5 bases, and 11 bases separated the two germline ends.

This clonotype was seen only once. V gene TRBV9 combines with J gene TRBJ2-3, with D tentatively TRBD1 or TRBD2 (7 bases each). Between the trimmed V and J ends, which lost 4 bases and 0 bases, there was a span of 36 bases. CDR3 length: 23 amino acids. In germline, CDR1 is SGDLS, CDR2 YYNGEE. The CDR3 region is CASSSSETSWMKGAQTSTDTQYF. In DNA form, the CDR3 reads TGTGCCAGCAGCTCGAGCGAGACTAGCTGGATGAAGGGGGCCCAGACTAGCACAGATACGCAGTATTTT.

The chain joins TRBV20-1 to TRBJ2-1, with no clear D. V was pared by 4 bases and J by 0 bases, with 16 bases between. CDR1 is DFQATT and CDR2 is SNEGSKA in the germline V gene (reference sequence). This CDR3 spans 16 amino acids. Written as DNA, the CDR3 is TGCAGTGCTATAATCACTCCCCCCGACTCCTACAATGAGCAGTTCTTC. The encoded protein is CSAIITPPDSYNEQFF.

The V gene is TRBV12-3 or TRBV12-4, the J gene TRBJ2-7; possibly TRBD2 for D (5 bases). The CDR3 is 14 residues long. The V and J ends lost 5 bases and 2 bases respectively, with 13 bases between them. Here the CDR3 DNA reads TGTGCCAGCAGTCCTTATTCGCGGGCCTACGAGCAGTACTTC. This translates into CASSPYSRAYEQYF.

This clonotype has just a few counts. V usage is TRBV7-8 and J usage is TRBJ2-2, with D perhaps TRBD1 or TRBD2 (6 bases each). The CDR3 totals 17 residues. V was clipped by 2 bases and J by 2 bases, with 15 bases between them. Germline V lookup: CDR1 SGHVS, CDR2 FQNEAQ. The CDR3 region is CASSLSLSGANTGELFF. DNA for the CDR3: TGTGCCAGCAGCTTAAGTTTATCGGGGGCAAACACCGGGGAGCTGTTTTTT.

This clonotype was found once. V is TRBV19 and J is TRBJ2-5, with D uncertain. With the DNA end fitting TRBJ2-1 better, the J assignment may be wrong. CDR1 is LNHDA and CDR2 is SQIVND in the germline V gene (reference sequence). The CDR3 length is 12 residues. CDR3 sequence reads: CASRGQNNEQFF. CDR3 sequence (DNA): TGTGCCAGTAGGGGTCAAAACAATGAGCAGTTCTTC.

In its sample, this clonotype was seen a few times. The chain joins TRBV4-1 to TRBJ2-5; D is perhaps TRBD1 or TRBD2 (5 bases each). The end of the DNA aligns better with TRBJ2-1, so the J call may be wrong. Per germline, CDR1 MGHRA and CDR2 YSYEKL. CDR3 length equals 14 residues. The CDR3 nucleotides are TGCGCCAGCAGCCTTCGACCCTCCGGGGCCGAGCAGTTCTTC. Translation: CASSLRPSGAEQFF.

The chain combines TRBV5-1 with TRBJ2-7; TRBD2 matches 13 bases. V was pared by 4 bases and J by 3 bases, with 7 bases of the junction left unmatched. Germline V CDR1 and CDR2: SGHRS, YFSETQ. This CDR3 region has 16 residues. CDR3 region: CASSPGGTSGNYEQYF. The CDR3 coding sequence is TGCGCCAGCAGCCCCGGAGGGACTAGCGGGAACTACGAGCAGTACTTC.

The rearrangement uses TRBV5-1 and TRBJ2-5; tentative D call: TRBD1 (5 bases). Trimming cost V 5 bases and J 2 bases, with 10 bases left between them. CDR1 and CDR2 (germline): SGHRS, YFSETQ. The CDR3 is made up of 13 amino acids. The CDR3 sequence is CASRGREQETQYF. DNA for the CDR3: TGCGCCAGCAGGGGCAGGGAACAAGAGACCCAGTACTTC.

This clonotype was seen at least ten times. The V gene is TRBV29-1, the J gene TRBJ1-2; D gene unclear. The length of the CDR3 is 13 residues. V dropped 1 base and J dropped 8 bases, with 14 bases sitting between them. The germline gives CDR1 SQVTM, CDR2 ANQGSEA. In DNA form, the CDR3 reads TGCAGCGTTGAAGTGTCGCGGGTGGAAGGCTACACCTTC. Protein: CSVEVSRVEGYTF.

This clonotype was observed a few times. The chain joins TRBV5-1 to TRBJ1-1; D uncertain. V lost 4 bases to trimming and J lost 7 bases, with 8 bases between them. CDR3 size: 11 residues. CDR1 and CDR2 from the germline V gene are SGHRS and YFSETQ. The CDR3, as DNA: TGCGCCAGCAGCCTCGACCATGAAGCTTTCTTT. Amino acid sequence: CASSLDHEAFF.

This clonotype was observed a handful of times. The CDR3 reads CASSPEAGQTYEQYF. CDR3 DNA sequence: TGTGCCAGCAGTCCAGAAGCGGGGCAGACTTACGAGCAGTACTTC. This chain uses TRBV28 with TRBJ2-5; 7 bases are a match to TRBD2. The J call may be wrong; the DNA end is better matched by TRBJ2-7. The CDR3 sequence is 15 residues long. The V gene's germline CDR1 is MDHEN and CDR2 SYDVKM.

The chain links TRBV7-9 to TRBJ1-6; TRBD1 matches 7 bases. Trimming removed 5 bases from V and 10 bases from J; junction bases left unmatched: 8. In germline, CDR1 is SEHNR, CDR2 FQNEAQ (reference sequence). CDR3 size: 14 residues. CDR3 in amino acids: CASSQEGGASPLHF. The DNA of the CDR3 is TGTGCCAGCAGCCAAGAAGGGGGCGCGTCACCCCTCCACTTT.

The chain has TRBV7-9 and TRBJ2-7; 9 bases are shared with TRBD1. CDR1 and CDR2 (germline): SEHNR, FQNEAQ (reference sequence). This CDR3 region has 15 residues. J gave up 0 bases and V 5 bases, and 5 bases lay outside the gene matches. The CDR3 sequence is CASSRTGDSSYEQYF. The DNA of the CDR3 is TGTGCCAGCAGCCGGACAGGGGACAGCTCCTACGAGCAGTACTTC.

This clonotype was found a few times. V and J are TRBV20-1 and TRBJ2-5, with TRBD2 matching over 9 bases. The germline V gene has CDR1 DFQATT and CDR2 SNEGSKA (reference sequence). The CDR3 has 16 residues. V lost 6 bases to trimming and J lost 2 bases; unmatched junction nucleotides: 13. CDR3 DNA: TGCAGTGCCCTCCTGGGGCTAGCGGGGCGGCAAGAGACCCAGTACTTC. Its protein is CSALLGLAGRQETQYF.

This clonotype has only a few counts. CDR3 residues: CASSQTRTGVKYEQYF. CDR3 sequence (DNA): TGTGCCAGCAGCCAAACAAGGACAGGGGTCAAATACGAGCAGTACTTC. The V and J genes are TRBV4-2 and TRBJ2-7, with 9 bases fitting TRBD1. The CDR3 contains 16 residues. Looked up from germline, CDR1 is LGHNA and CDR2 is YNFKEQ. The V gene end was trimmed by 2 bases and the J gene end by 4 bases; junction bases not matched to a gene: 9.

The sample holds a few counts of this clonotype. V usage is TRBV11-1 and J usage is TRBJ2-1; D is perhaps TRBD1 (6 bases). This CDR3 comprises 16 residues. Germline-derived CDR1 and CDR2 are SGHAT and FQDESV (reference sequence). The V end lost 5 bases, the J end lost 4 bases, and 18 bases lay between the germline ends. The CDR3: CASSASGGSLYNEQFF. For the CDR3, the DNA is TGTGCCAGCAGCGCCTCTGGGGGCTCGCTTTACAATGAGCAGTTCTTC.

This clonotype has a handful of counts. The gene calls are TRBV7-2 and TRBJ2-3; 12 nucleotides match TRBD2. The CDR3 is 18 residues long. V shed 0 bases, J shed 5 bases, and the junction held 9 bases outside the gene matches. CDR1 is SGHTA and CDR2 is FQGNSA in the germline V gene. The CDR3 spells CASSLAPLTSGGIDTQYF. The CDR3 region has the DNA TGTGCCAGCAGCTTAGCCCCCCTGACTAGCGGGGGAATAGATACGCAGTATTTT.

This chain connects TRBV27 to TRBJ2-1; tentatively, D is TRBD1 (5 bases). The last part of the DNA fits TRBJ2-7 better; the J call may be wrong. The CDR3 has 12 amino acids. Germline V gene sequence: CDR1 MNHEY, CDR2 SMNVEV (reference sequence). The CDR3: CASSPYPGMQYF. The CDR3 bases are TGTGCCAGCAGTCCCTATCCAGGGATGCAGTACTTC.